The text below deals with one T cell receptor beta chain. The antigen remains undetermined. Germline V gives CDR1 SGDLS, CDR2 YYNGEE. Trimming removed 4 bases at V and 4 bases at J, with 20 bases between. The length of the CDR3 is 16 residues. These data are taken from a study of T cell responses to AZD1222 COVID-19 vaccine. Some clones are missing from TCRdb's copy, which holds only in-frame ones; the method was immunoSEQ multiplex PCR. This sample has 43,000 or so clones, with roughly 88% found just once. Whole-study findings and limits: Repertoire sampling was restricted to post-peak T cell response timepoints. The reported proportion of spike-specific TCRs targeting unmutated variant regions was nearly half.

The origin of this receptor is an adult who received the AZD1222 COVID-19 vaccine. V usage is TRBV9 and J usage is TRBJ1-2; no clear D. Sequenced here: peripheral blood, sampled 28 days after the second AZD1222 dose. The CDR3 region has the DNA TGTGCCAGCAGCCGGTTTGACACTAATCTACTCTATGGCTACACCTTC. This codes for CASSRFDTNLLYGYTF.